This T cell receptor (beta chain) emerged from a study of cytomegalovirus exposure and HLA in healthy donors. The J segment lost 2 bases and the V segment lost 2 bases, leaving 5 bases of the junction unmatched. The germline CDR1 and CDR2 sequences are MNHEY and SVGAGI. This CDR3 has 15 amino acids. PCR used 60 Vbeta primers and 13 Jbeta primers. Repertoires were generated with immunoSEQ multiplex PCR, while TCRdb's copy carries only in-frame clones and drops some. The repertoire holds some 110,000 clones, over 70% seen once, with about 6% in the top ten. The receptor comes from a male donor in good health and CMV-seronegative. The chain carries TRBV6-5 and TRBJ2-7; 8 bases fit TRBD1. Sequenced sample: PBMCs. This CDR3 is CASSYGQGQAYEQYF. In DNA form, the CDR3 reads TGTGCCAGCAGTTACGGACAGGGTCAGGCCTACGAGCAGTACTTC.